The 16 T cell receptor beta chains below all came from one sample that was sequenced in a study of tumor-infiltrating lymphocytes in primary liver carcinoma. Unsorted whole blood supplied the blood RNA, and germline DNA was isolated too. Production of TCR beta cDNA used roughly 480 ng total RNA together with a constant-region primer. Library construction for TCR beta comprised three nested multiplex PCR rounds performed with slightly modified ARM-PCR. Investigators reported that the first two PCR rounds, at about 11 cycles each, used TRBV1-TRBV30 forward primers with a C-beta reverse primer. TCRdb itself ran the multiplex PCR reads through MiXCR, one entry per CDR3 protein. The sample carries more than 150,000 distinct CDR3 sequences, 50% to 75% recorded once. Sample: peripheral blood. The source is a man aged 40-49 years with primary liver carcinoma and hepatitis B virus infection.

In DNA, the CDR3 is TGTGCCAGCAGCCAAGTTGGCGGAGTGGGCACAGATACGCAGTATTTT. Residues: CASSQVGGVGTDTQYF. The chain employs TRBV11-2 and TRBJ2-3; unclear D gene. With 5 bases removed from V and 1 base from J, the gap between germline ends came to 16 bases. CDR1 is SGHAT, CDR2 FQNNGV, per germline. The length of the CDR3 is 16 residues.

The V and J genes are TRBV6-5 and TRBJ1-1; 7 bases are shared with TRBD1. The CDR3 is 15 residues long. Germline CDR1 and CDR2: MNHEY and SVGAGI. The V gene end was trimmed by 0 bases and the J gene end by 0 bases; junction bases not matched to a gene: 1. CDR3 in amino acids: CASSYSGQLNTEAFF. The DNA for the CDR3 is TGTGCCAGCAGTTACTCGGGACAGTTGAACACTGAAGCTTTCTTT.

This clonotype was observed a handful of times. The J gene is TRBJ2-5, the V gene TRBV7-9; D perhaps matches TRBD1 (7 bases). Trimming removed 6 bases at V and 3 bases at J, with 20 bases between. Germline values: CDR1 SEHNR, CDR2 FQNEAQ (reference sequence). The CDR3 length is 16 residues. The CDR3 is CASSSRGRLQKETQYF. The CDR3 bases are TGTGCCAGCAGTTCCAGGGGGAGGCTCCAAAAAGAGACCCAGTACTTC.

A remark on this clonotype: The germline gene is not matched at one end of the junction; a read error may be the cause. The chain carries TRBV7-9 and TRBJ2-1, with 7 bases lining up with TRBD2. Germline V lookup: CDR1 SEHNR, CDR2 FQNEAQ (reference sequence). CDR3 length equals 17 residues. DNA of the CDR3: TGTGCCAGCAACTTAGACGGGCCCCGGGGGGACTACAATGAGCAGTTCTTC. It is translated as CASNLDGPRGDYNEQFF.

This clonotype was counted only a few times. The V gene is TRBV4-2, the J gene TRBJ2-3, with TRBD2 identical over 7 bases. From germline, CDR1 is LGHNA and CDR2 YNFKEQ. V dropped 0 bases and J dropped 7; count of bases not matched to a gene: 7. The CDR3 is 15 amino acids. In DNA form, the CDR3 reads TGTGCCAGCAGCCAAGAGGCTAGCGGCCCTAATACGCAGTATTTT. Translated: CASSQEASGPNTQYF.

The V and J genes are TRBV6-1 and TRBJ1-5; no definite D call. Germline V gene data show CDR1 as MNHNS and CDR2 as SASEGT. This CDR3 spans 13 amino acids. V lost 5 bases and J 1 base, leaving 6 bases between the germline ends. CDR3 coding DNA: TGTGCCAGCAGTCCCGCAAGCAATCAGCCCCAGCATTTT. Its protein is CASSPASNQPQHF.

This clonotype was seen just once. V gene TRBV4-2 combines with J gene TRBJ2-7, with TRBD2 as a possible D gene (6 bases). The CDR3 loop spans 14 amino acids. Trimming removed 4 bases from V and 0 bases from J, with 10 bases in between. CDR1 is LGHNA and CDR2 is YNFKEQ in the germline V gene. The DNA for the CDR3 is TGTGCCAGCAGCCCTAACGGGAGCTCCTACGAGCAGTACTTC. Protein: CASSPNGSSYEQYF.

The chain recombines TRBV7-8 with TRBJ2-7, with TRBD2 identical over 7 bases. J lost 6 bases, V lost 3 bases, and 8 bases had no gene match. The V gene's germline CDR1 is SGHVS and CDR2 FQNEAQ. There are 14 residues in the CDR3. The DNA for the CDR3 is TGTGCCAGCAGCTTGTTCCGGGGGGAATCCGAGCAGTACTTC. Translated: CASSLFRGESEQYF.

The chain joins TRBV6-5 to TRBJ2-7; tentatively, D is TRBD2 (7 bases). The ends were cut back, 5 bases at V and 6 bases at J, with 17 bases in the middle. From germline, CDR1 is MNHEY and CDR2 SVGAGI. This CDR3 has 14 residues. The CDR3 DNA reads TGTGCCAGCAGTCCCTGGGGGGGCATCCGCGAGCAGTACTTC. Translating it yields CASSPWGGIREQYF.

The V call is TRBV29-1, the J call TRBJ2-5; no firm D call. V lost 4 bases and J lost 3, with 12 bases in between. The CDR3 totals 13 residues. Per the germline V gene, CDR1 is SQVTM and CDR2 is ANQGSEA. The CDR3 loop is CSVGSSAKETQYF. The CDR3 coding sequence is TGCAGCGTTGGCTCGTCTGCCAAAGAGACCCAGTACTTC.

Notes on this clonotype: Because the CDR3 is missing its conserved closing phenylalanine or tryptophan, this is likely a read error. The V gene is TRBV11-2, the J gene TRBJ2-1, with 11 bases identical to TRBD2. The CDR3 is 17 amino acids. The germline gives CDR1 SGHAT, CDR2 FQNNGV. CDR3 bases: TGTGCCAGCAGCCTACGGACTAGCGGGTGGGGCTACAATGGGCAGTTCCTC. Its translation: CASSLRTSGWGYNGQFL.

The chain combines TRBV7-8 with TRBJ2-3; possibly TRBD2 for D (6 bases). Per germline, CDR1 SGHVS and CDR2 FQNEAQ. V was trimmed by 10 bases and J by 2 bases, leaving 28 bases between them. The CDR3 length is 18 residues. This chain's CDR3 is CANNLGWGTPGDTDTQYF. CDR3 DNA sequence: TGTGCCAACAACTTAGGCTGGGGGACCCCGGGGGACACAGATACGCAGTATTTT.

In its sample, this clonotype was seen many times. V gene TRBV11-2 combines with J gene TRBJ2-1, with D possibly TRBD2 on 5 matching bases. This CDR3 region has 16 residues. CDR1 and CDR2 from the germline V gene are SGHAT and FQNNGV. The V and J ends lost 4 bases and 4 bases respectively, with 17 bases between them. CDR3 nucleotide sequence: TGTGCCAGCAGCTCCACGGACTGGCCCCCATACAATGAGCAGTTCTTC. Translation: CASSSTDWPPYNEQFF.

This chain connects TRBV12-3 or TRBV12-4 to TRBJ2-3; the D gene could be TRBD1 or TRBD2 (6 bases each). The V and J ends lost 6 bases and 2 bases respectively, with 21 bases between them. This CDR3 is built from 17 residues. The CDR3 loop is CASSRGPTGGATDTQYF. CDR3 DNA sequence: TGTGCCAGCAGCCGTGGACCGACAGGCGGGGCCACAGATACGCAGTATTTT.

To note about this clonotype: A much larger clone differs by one base, so this may be a read error. The V and J genes are TRBV4-1 and TRBJ1-1, with unresolved D. Trimming stripped 8 bases from V and 0 bases from J, with 10 bases between. Germline-derived CDR1 and CDR2 are MGHRA and YSYEKL. There are 13 residues in the CDR3. The CDR3 bases are TGCGCCAGCTGCCTTGCGGTGAACACTGAAGCTTTCTTT. The encoded protein is CASCLAVNTEAFF.

In regard to this clonotype: The junction shows a germline mismatch at one end, possibly a read error. The J gene is TRBJ2-3, the V gene TRBV11-2; 11 bases are a match to TRBD2. The CDR3 spans 16 residues. Germline V CDR1 and CDR2: SGHAT, FQNNGV. CDR3 in DNA: TGTGCCAGCAGCGAAGGGACTAGCGGTAGCGCAGATACGCAGTATTTC. It yields the protein CASSEGTSGSADTQYF.